Detailed here is one TCR beta chain. The CDR3 contains 16 residues. Trimming took 4 bases from V and 3 from J; bases not matched to a gene: 5. Germline V CDR1 and CDR2: SGHNT, YYREEE (reference sequence). This sample is drawn from a study of CD4+ T cells in melanoma. Assay used: immunoSEQ multiplex PCR; TCRdb lists only in-frame clones, some missing. Of 52,000 or so clones in the sample, 60% to 75% were seen once. The chain has TRBV5-4 and TRBJ1-6, with TRBD1 matching over 9 bases. This sequence originates from a human donor with melanoma. The sequenced sample was tumor tissue. CDR3 nucleotide sequence: TGTGCCAGCAGCGGCTCGGGACAGGGCTATAATTCACCCCTCCACTTT. Amino acids: CASSGSGQGYNSPLHF. The variable domain in full, completed from reference TRBV5-4 and TRBJ1-6, reads ETGVTQSPTHLIKTRGQQVTLRCSSQSGHNTVSWYQQALGQGPQFIFQYYREEENGRGNFPPRFSGLQFPNYSSELNVNALELDDSALYLCASSGSGQGYNSPLHFGNGTRLTVT.